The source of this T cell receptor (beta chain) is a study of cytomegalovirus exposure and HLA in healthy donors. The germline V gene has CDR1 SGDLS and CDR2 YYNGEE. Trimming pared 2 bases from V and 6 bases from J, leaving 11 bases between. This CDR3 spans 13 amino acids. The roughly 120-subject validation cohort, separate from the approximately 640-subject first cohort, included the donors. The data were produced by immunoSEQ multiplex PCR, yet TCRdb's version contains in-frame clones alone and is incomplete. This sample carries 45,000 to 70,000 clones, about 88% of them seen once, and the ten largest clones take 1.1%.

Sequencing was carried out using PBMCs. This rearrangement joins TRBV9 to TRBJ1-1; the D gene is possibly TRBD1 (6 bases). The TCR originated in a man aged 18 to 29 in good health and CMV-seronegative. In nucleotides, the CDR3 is TGTGCCAGCAGCGTGACAGGAGGCGCTGAAGCTTTCTTT. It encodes CASSVTGGAEAFF.